Included here is one TCR beta chain sequence, with context. The data derive from a study of blood T cell repertoires in COVID-19. As originally analysed: Amplification of reference gene primers was used by the study to estimate nucleated cell counts. Method: immunoSEQ multiplex PCR; TCRdb's copy keeps in-frame clones and lacks some. V, J and clone size are those of that table, while D and trimming were read from the DNA. The repertoire includes 300,000 to 500,000 clones, 88% of them detected once, and approximately 2.1% sits in the top ten. The participants were between about 18 and 90 years old and came from about two dozen US areas. Cohort allocation depended upon clinical history that participants reported. V lost 0 bases to trimming and J lost 13 bases, with 22 bases between them. From germline, CDR1 is MNHEY and CDR2 SVGEGT. The CDR3 totals 17 residues.

This clonotype was sampled from a woman between 35 and 50 years old with acute COVID-19. The chain recombines TRBV6-2 or TRBV6-3 with TRBJ1-6, with D maybe TRBD1 (6 bases). Sequencing was carried out using PBMCs or T cells enriched from blood (not recorded which). In DNA, the CDR3 is TGTGCCAGCAGTTACTCTCACACCGACAGGCGGCCCGAGCCCCTCCACTTT. Protein: CASSYSHTDRRPEPLHF.